A single sample gave rise to the 20 T cell receptor beta chains below, sequenced in a study of blood T cell repertoires in COVID-19. Produced via immunoSEQ multiplex PCR; TCRdb's table is partial and in-frame only. The profile shows some 140,000 clones, about 80% of them singletons. Sequencing used PBMCs or T cells enriched from blood (not recorded which). The receptors derive from a man aged 50-59 years who had recovered from COVID-19.

This chain joins TRBV19 and TRBJ1-2; D perhaps matches TRBD1 (6 bases). The CDR3 has 16 residues. Germline assignment: CDR1 LNHDA and CDR2 SQIVND (reference sequence). V was cut by 0 bases and J by 6 bases, with 17 bases left in between. In DNA form, the CDR3 reads TGTGCCAGTAGTATAGATCTGGGGGCAGGGTTGAATGGCTACACCTTC. It yields the protein CASSIDLGAGLNGYTF.

The chain is built from TRBV12-5 and TRBJ1-5; a weak D match, TRBD1 (6 bases). The CDR3 totals 20 residues. The germline V gene has CDR1 LGHNT and CDR2 FRNRAP. Trimming took 0 bases from V and 3 from J, leaving 24 bases between them. Here the CDR3 reads CASGLVPLPDRLDPNQPQHF. Written as DNA, the CDR3 is TGTGCTAGTGGTTTGGTACCCCTACCCGACAGGCTGGACCCCAATCAGCCCCAGCATTTT.

The genes are TRBV4-2 and TRBJ2-1, with 9 bases identical to TRBD2. Per germline, CDR1 LGHNA and CDR2 YNFKEQ. This CDR3 spans 15 amino acids. V trimming: 0 bases; J trimming: 10 bases; junction bases outside the gene matches: 7. The CDR3 sequence: CASSQEGGLAIEQFF. For the CDR3, the DNA is TGTGCCAGCAGCCAAGAAGGCGGACTAGCGATCGAGCAGTTCTTC.

This chain uses TRBV7-9 with TRBJ2-7, with TRBD1 as a possible D gene (7 bases). The CDR3 runs to 15 residues. The germline V gene encodes CDR1 SEHNR and CDR2 FQNEAQ (reference sequence). Trimming took 5 bases from V and 7 from J, leaving 21 bases between them. The CDR3 sequence is CASSQTLTGAGEQYF. CDR3 in DNA: TGTGCCAGCAGCCAAACACTAACAGGGGCGGGAGAGCAGTACTTC. Together with reference TRBV7-9 and TRBJ2-7, the CDR3 gives the full variable domain: DTGVSQNPRHKITKRGQNVTFRCDPISEHNRLYWYRQTLGQGPEFLTYFQNEAQLEKSRLLSDRFSAERPKGSFSTLEIQRTEQGDSAMYLCASSQTLTGAGEQYFGPGTRLTVT.

Points on this clone: The same CDR3 can be traced to other DNA sequences in this sample. The chain joins TRBV7-9 to TRBJ1-1; D might be TRBD1 (6 bases). There are 13 residues in the CDR3. Germline V gene sequence: CDR1 SEHNR, CDR2 FQNEAQ (reference sequence). V shed 5 bases and J shed 1 base, with 8 bases lying between them. In nucleotides, the CDR3 is TGTGCCAGCAGCCGGGGACAGAACACTGAAGCTTTCTTT. Translating it yields CASSRGQNTEAFF.

The genes are TRBV7-3 and TRBJ2-3; TRBD2 is a possible D gene (7 bases). CDR3 length: 15 residues. The V end lost 3 bases, the J end lost 2 bases, and 12 bases lay between the germline ends. Germline V gene sequence: CDR1 SGHTA, CDR2 FQGTGA. The CDR3 sequence: CASSLGGPPTDTQYF. The CDR3 nucleotides read TGTGCCAGCAGCTTGGGGGGGCCTCCCACAGATACGCAGTATTTT.

This chain uses TRBV6-1 with TRBJ1-6; TRBD1 matches 9 bases. This CDR3 has 17 amino acids. The J segment lost 8 bases and the V segment lost 2 bases, leaving 10 bases of the junction unmatched. Germline V gives CDR1 MNHNS, CDR2 SASEGT. The CDR3 loop is CASSESEGQGWDSPLHF. Here the CDR3 DNA reads TGTGCCAGCAGTGAATCAGAGGGACAGGGATGGGATTCACCCCTCCACTTT.

The chain couples TRBV19 to TRBJ1-4; D remains unclear. The CDR3 has 13 residues. The V end was cut by 7 bases, the J end by 0 bases, with 6 bases between. CDR1 LNHDA and CDR2 SQIVND come from the germline V gene (reference sequence). CDR3 sequence reads: CASKSATNEKLFF. DNA for the CDR3: TGTGCCAGTAAATCTGCAACTAATGAAAAACTGTTTTTT.

For the CDR3, the DNA is TGTGCCAGCAGTTATCGAAGGAACAGGGCGCATTCACCCCTCCACTTT. This encodes CASSYRRNRAHSPLHF. The chain carries TRBV6-9 and TRBJ1-6, with D perhaps TRBD1 (6 bases). Trimming stripped 2 bases from V and 8 bases from J, with 16 bases between. The CDR3 totals 16 residues. Germline-derived CDR1 and CDR2 are MNHGY and SVAAGI.

This chain's CDR3 is CASSQEGRQYGYTF. As DNA, the CDR3 is TGCGCCAGCAGCCAAGAGGGCAGGCAATACGGCTACACCTTC. The rearrangement uses TRBV4-3 and TRBJ1-2; unclear D gene. The V end lost 0 bases, the J end lost 8 bases, and 13 bases lay between the germline ends. Germline CDR1 LGHNA, CDR2 YSLEER. The CDR3 consists of 14 residues.

V usage is TRBV7-6 and J usage is TRBJ2-2; the match to TRBD2 covers 12 bases. The length of the CDR3 is 22 residues. Looked up from germline, CDR1 is SGHVS and CDR2 is FNYEAQ. The trim removed 4 bases at V and 4 bases at J, leaving 22 bases unmatched. The DNA of the CDR3 is TGTGCCAGCAGCTCCCAAGGGATTGGACTAGCGGGACCACCCGCGGGCACCGGGGAGCTGTTTTTT. Protein product: CASSSQGIGLAGPPAGTGELFF.

This clone has just a few counts. The chain carries TRBV12-3 or TRBV12-4 and TRBJ2-3; 7 bases agree with TRBD1. Unmatched junction bases numbered 2, after V lost 0 bases and J lost 8 bases. The CDR3 is 13 residues long. The CDR3 DNA sequence: TGTGCCAGCAGTTTAGCGGGACAGAGTACGCAGTATTTT. Translation: CASSLAGQSTQYF.

This clone was counted a few times. The V and J genes are TRBV7-8 and TRBJ1-1; D not certain. The CDR3 totals 13 residues. CDR1 and CDR2 from the germline V gene are SGHVS and FQNEAQ. Trimming removed 5 bases at V and 1 base at J, with 8 bases between. The CDR3 reads CASSLVGNTEAFF. The CDR3 DNA sequence: TGTGCCAGCAGCCTGGTCGGGAACACTGAAGCTTTCTTT.

V gene TRBV19 combines with J gene TRBJ1-4, with D perhaps TRBD1 (6 bases). Germline V gene sequence: CDR1 LNHDA, CDR2 SQIVND (reference sequence). The CDR3 runs to 14 residues. Trimming took off 9 bases at V and 7 bases at J, with 18 bases between the two ends. CDR3 sequence (DNA): TGTGCCAGCGGTCAGCAGGGGATCGGTGAAAAACTGTTTTTT. Its protein is CASGQQGIGEKLFF.

The rearrangement joins TRBV14 to TRBJ2-6, with TRBD1 matching over 9 bases. The CDR3 is made up of 18 amino acids. The V gene's germline CDR1 is SGHDN and CDR2 FVKESK. V shed 4 bases, J shed 4 bases, and the junction held 11 bases outside the gene matches. The CDR3 spells CASSPNRDRVTGANVLTF. The DNA of the CDR3 is TGTGCCAGCAGCCCAAACCGGGACAGGGTTACCGGGGCCAACGTCCTGACTTTC.

V gene TRBV19 combines with J gene TRBJ1-5, with D maybe TRBD1 (5 bases). V was pared by 8 bases and J by 1 base, with 15 bases between. Germline-derived CDR1 and CDR2 are LNHDA and SQIVND (reference sequence). There are 15 residues in the CDR3. In DNA, the CDR3 is TGTGCCAGTGCTGGTGGGGCTAGGAGCAATCAGCCCCAGCATTTT. Encoded protein: CASAGGARSNQPQHF.

The chain joins TRBV27 to TRBJ2-4; TRBD1 is a possible D gene (5 bases). The V end was cut by 5 bases, the J end by 9 bases, with 11 bases between. Germline V gene sequence: CDR1 MNHEY, CDR2 SMNVEV (reference sequence). CDR3 length: 12 amino acids. The CDR3 is CASSGQGSIQYF. DNA for the CDR3: TGTGCCAGCAGTGGGCAGGGCAGCATTCAGTACTTC.

This clone appeared a few times. The chain couples TRBV18 to TRBJ2-2; TRBD1 might be the D (5 bases). CDR1 KGHSH and CDR2 LQKENI come from the germline V gene. The CDR3 spans 12 residues. Between the trimmed V and J ends, which lost 3 bases and 8 bases, there was a span of 7 bases. The CDR3: CASSPQGGELFF. For the CDR3, the DNA is TGTGCCAGCTCACCCCAGGGAGGGGAGCTGTTTTTT.

The chain carries TRBV2 and TRBJ2-3, with TRBD2 matching over 13 bases. The CDR3 spans 18 residues. Losses at the gene ends were 4 bases for V and 2 bases for J; bases not matched to a gene: 9. Per the germline V gene, CDR1 is SNHLY and CDR2 is FYNNEI. The CDR3, as DNA: TGTGCCAGCAGTGCCCCCTGGACTAGCGGGGGCCACACAGATACGCAGTATTTT. Translated: CASSAPWTSGGHTDTQYF.

The gene calls are TRBV29-1 and TRBJ1-5; tentatively, D is TRBD1 (6 bases). Trimming pared 4 bases from V and 1 base from J, leaving 14 bases between. The CDR3 length is 15 residues. Germline V lookup: CDR1 SQVTM, CDR2 ANQGSEA. The DNA of the CDR3 is TGCAGCGTTGGTTCGGGGGGCACGAGCAATCAGCCCCAGCATTTT. It encodes CSVGSGGTSNQPQHF.